The entry below gives a single T cell receptor beta chain sequence along with its context. What it binds is not known. The record originates from a study of OX40 agonist ivuxolimab in advanced cancers. Study information: Three partial responders included one hepatocellular carcinoma patient and two cutaneous melanoma patients.

Libraries were prepared by immunoSEQ multiplex PCR; TCRdb keeps only in-frame clonotypes and omits some of them. The repertoire holds roughly 120,000 clones, with around nine tenths as singletons. Study-wide points: Clonal expansion by week 6 occurred in CD4+ and CD8+ blood T cells (at 0.1 to 3.0 mg/kg).

The CDR3 length is 16 residues. Germline lookup yields CDR1 SGHTA and CDR2 FQGNSA. V lost 6 bases and J lost 4; bases outside the gene matches: 11. The clonotype originates from an adult with an advanced solid tumor such as melanoma, head and neck, liver or kidney cancer. This rearrangement joins TRBV7-2 to TRBJ2-2; 7 bases fit TRBD1. The sample was CD4+ or CD8+ T cells sorted from blood, taken in a trial of the OX40 agonist ivuxolimab. The CDR3 loop is CASRKTGAVGTGELFF. In nucleotides, the CDR3 is TGTGCCAGCAGGAAAACAGGGGCCGTGGGCACCGGGGAGCTGTTTTTT.